The 10 T cell receptor beta chains below were found in one sample sequenced in a study of identical twins' blood T cells. TCRdb re-derived calls from the 5' RACE reads in MiXCR, one entry per CDR3 protein. The top ten hold roughly 5.5% of the sample, which has 350,000 to 400,000 distinct CDR3 sequences, 28% seen once. The sequencing input was PBMCs. All receptors derive from a woman aged 18-49 years in good health.

The CDR3 bases are TGCGCCAGCAGCTTGAAGGGCAGGTCTGGCACCGGGGAGCTGTTTTTT. It is translated as CASSLKGRSGTGELFF. This chain links TRBV5-1 with TRBJ2-2; D uncertain. Germline CDR1 and CDR2: SGHRS and YFSETQ. Between the trimmed V and J ends, which lost 1 base and 4 bases, there was a span of 14 bases. The CDR3 runs to 16 residues.

This clonotype was seen ten or more times. The CDR3 DNA sequence: TGTGCCAGTAGTATCCGGACGGATTATGGCTACACCTTC. This translates into CASSIRTDYGYTF. V is TRBV19 and J is TRBJ1-2, with D unresolved. V dropped 3 bases and J dropped 5 bases, with 10 bases sitting between them. CDR3 size: 13 residues. Germline V CDR1 and CDR2: LNHDA, SQIVND (reference sequence). The entire variable domain, with the rest obtained from reference TRBV19 and TRBJ1-2, is as follows: DGGITQSPKYLFRKEGQNVTLSCEQNLNHDAMYWYRQDPGQGLRLIYYSQIVNDFQKGDIAEGYSVSREKKESFPLTVTSAQKNPTAFYLCASSIRTDYGYTFGSGTRLTVV.

This clonotype was found many times. The CDR3 nucleotides read TGCAGTGCTAGAATCCGGACCTACTCTGGAAACACCATATATTTT. It translates to CSARIRTYSGNTIYF. The gene calls are TRBV20-1 and TRBJ1-3; D gene uncertain. Trimming cost V 2 bases and J 0 bases, with 11 bases left between them. Germline-derived CDR1 and CDR2 are DFQATT and SNEGSKA (reference sequence). The CDR3 contains 15 residues.

This clonotype was counted a few times. The CDR3, as DNA: TGCAGTGCAACCCAGGGAGGGAAACTGTTTTTT. Encoded protein: CSATQGGKLFF. The rearrangement joins TRBV20-1 to TRBJ1-4; a possible D gene is TRBD1 (5 bases). The V end lost 6 bases, the J end lost 11 bases, and 13 bases lay between the germline ends. Germline V gene sequence: CDR1 DFQATT, CDR2 SNEGSKA (reference sequence). This CDR3 contains 11 residues.

Only a few counts were recorded for this clonotype. Its ends do not fully match the called genes, so a read error is possible. The chain recombines TRBV7-7 with TRBJ1-1; D not resolved. CDR1 and CDR2 from the germline V gene are SSHAT and FNYEAQ (reference sequence). The CDR3 runs 13 residues. As DNA, the CDR3 is TGTGCTAGCAGCTTAGGGTTTGGGGCTGAAGCTTTCTTT. It specifies CASSLGFGAEAFF.

Only a few counts were recorded for this clonotype. The rearrangement links TRBV4-3 to TRBJ2-3; 13 positions agree with TRBD2. V lost 0 bases to trimming and J lost 5 bases; unmatched junction nucleotides: 2. The CDR3 is made up of 16 amino acids. The germline gives CDR1 LGHNA, CDR2 YSLEER. The CDR3 DNA reads TGCGCCAGCAGCCAAGAGGGGACTAGCGGGATAGATACGCAGTATTTT. It is translated as CASSQEGTSGIDTQYF.

This clonotype has only a few counts. The CDR3 DNA reads TGCAGCGTTGTAAAGGGGGATCTGGACGGCTACACCTTC. Translation: CSVVKGDLDGYTF. This chain links TRBV29-1 with TRBJ1-2; weak D call: TRBD1 (6 bases). The CDR3 runs to 13 residues. V was trimmed by 4 bases and J by 8 bases, leaving 17 bases between them. Germline assignment: CDR1 SQVTM and CDR2 ANQGSEA.

With regard to this clonotype: The germline gene is not matched at one end of the junction; a read error may be the cause. The rearrangement uses TRBV5-1 and TRBJ1-1, with D unclear. CDR3 length: 14 amino acids. Germline CDR1 and CDR2: SGHRS and YFSETQ. CDR3 residues: CSSSLSPSNTEAFF. CDR3 nucleotide sequence: TGCTCCAGCAGCTTGTCGCCCTCGAACACTGAAGCTTTCTTT. Based on the CDR3 plus reference TRBV5-1 and TRBJ1-1, the full variable domain is KAGVTQTPRYLIKTRGQQVTLSCSPISGHRSVSWYQQTPGQGLQFLFEYFSETQRNKGNFPGRFSGRQFSNSRSEMNVSTLELGDSALYLCSSSLSPSNTEAFFGQGTRLTVV.

The rearrangement uses TRBV29-1 and TRBJ2-3, with 7 bases fitting TRBD1. V trimming: 7 bases; J trimming: 6 bases; junction bases outside the gene matches: 10. Germline values: CDR1 SQVTM, CDR2 ANQGSEA. The CDR3 extends over 13 amino acids. CDR3 coding DNA: TGCAGCGCCGAGGGCGGACAGGCGGATACGCAGTATTTT. Protein product: CSAEGGQADTQYF.

This clonotype has a handful of counts. The rearrangement joins TRBV10-3 to TRBJ2-2, with 9 bases that match TRBD2. CDR3 length: 13 amino acids. Per the germline V gene, CDR1 is ENHRY and CDR2 is SYGVKD. V shed 11 bases, J shed 4 bases, and the junction held 5 bases outside the gene matches. The CDR3 loop reads CAFLAGVTGELFF. CDR3 sequence (DNA): TGTGCCTTCTTAGCGGGAGTCACCGGGGAGCTGTTTTTT.